Presented here are 13 T cell receptor beta chains from one specimen sequenced in a study of T cell responses to AZD1222 COVID-19 vaccine. Clones were sequenced by immunoSEQ multiplex PCR, and TCRdb holds only the in-frame ones, with some missing. Here the sample spans approximately 130,000 clones, less than 95% being singletons. The specimen was peripheral blood, collected on day 0 of AZD1222 vaccination. Source of these receptors: an adult in good health.

This sequence joins TRBV2 and TRBJ2-7; D gene ambiguous. The ends were cut back, 2 bases at V and 4 bases at J, with 6 bases in the middle. CDR1 is SNHLY and CDR2 is FYNNEI in the germline V gene. The CDR3 covers 12 residues. The CDR3 loop is CASSELGYEQYF. CDR3 nucleotides: TGTGCCAGCAGTGAATTGGGGTACGAGCAGTACTTC.

This sequence joins TRBV3-1 (or the pseudogene TRBV3-2) and TRBJ1-2; 7 bases fit TRBD1. Germline-derived CDR1 and CDR2 are LGHDT and YNNKEL (reference sequence). The V and J ends lost 2 bases and 4 bases, in that order; junction bases with no gene match: 7. CDR3 length: 15 residues. The CDR3 reads CASSQWAGGSYGYTF. The DNA for the CDR3 is TGTGCCAGCAGCCAATGGGCAGGGGGGAGCTATGGCTACACCTTC.

At least ten counts were recorded for this clone. The chain joins TRBV29-1 to TRBJ2-7; 8 nucleotides line up with TRBD1. CDR1 SQVTM and CDR2 ANQGSEA come from the germline V gene. The CDR3 extends over 13 amino acids. CDR3 in DNA: TGCAGTTCCCTATCGACAGGGGCCGGCGAGCAGTACTTC. Protein product: CSSLSTGAGEQYF.

CDR3 region: CASSPEEKGRVYGYTF. Written as DNA, the CDR3 is TGTGCCAGCAGCCCAGAGGAAAAGGGCAGGGTCTATGGCTACACCTTC. The rearrangement links TRBV3-1 (or the pseudogene TRBV3-2) to TRBJ1-2; tentatively, D is TRBD1 (5 bases). Per the germline V gene, CDR1 is LGHDT and CDR2 is YNNKEL (reference sequence). This CDR3 comprises 16 residues. Trimming left V 4 bases short and J 4 bases short, with 19 bases between.

The sample holds one count of this clone. V gene TRBV5-1 combines with J gene TRBJ1-2; D remains ambiguous. The CDR3 totals 14 residues. Deletions cut 0 bases from V and 0 bases from J, with 6 bases between. CDR1 and CDR2 from the germline V gene are SGHRS and YFSETQ. CDR3 DNA sequence: TGCGCCAGCAGCTTGGACACCTCTAACTATGGCTACACCTTC. Protein: CASSLDTSNYGYTF. Supplemented by reference TRBV5-1 and TRBJ1-2, the full variable domain reads KAGVTQTPRYLIKTRGQQVTLSCSPISGHRSVSWYQQTPGQGLQFLFEYFSETQRNKGNFPGRFSGRQFSNSRSEMNVSTLELGDSALYLCASSLDTSNYGYTFGSGTRLTVV.

The chain couples TRBV5-4 to TRBJ1-1; D perhaps matches TRBD1 (6 bases). V dropped 0 bases and J dropped 0 bases, with 12 bases sitting between them. This CDR3 region has 16 residues. In germline, CDR1 is SGHNT, CDR2 YYREEE (reference sequence). CDR3 sequence (DNA): TGTGCCAGCAGCTTGGCCGGGGGGGCTATGAACACTGAAGCTTTCTTT. Translation gives CASSLAGGAMNTEAFF.

This chain connects TRBV18 to TRBJ2-1; TRBD2 matches 7 bases. Germline-derived CDR1 and CDR2 are KGHSH and LQKENI. V shed 3 bases and J 8 bases; nucleotides not matched to a gene: 13. CDR3 size: 16 residues. The CDR3 DNA reads as TGTGCCAGCTCACCTGGGGGGGAAGGCCTGCTGGATGAGCAGTTCTTC. It codes for CASSPGGEGLLDEQFF.

The V call is TRBV28, the J call TRBJ1-4, with D perhaps matching TRBD1 (6 bases). The CDR3 extends over 15 amino acids. Germline V gene sequence: CDR1 MDHEN, CDR2 SYDVKM. The V end lost 4 bases, the J end lost 6 bases, and 15 bases lay between the germline ends. The CDR3 DNA is TGTGCCAGCAGTTCAACGGACAGTGGTCATGAAAAACTGTTTTTT. Its translation is CASSSTDSGHEKLFF.

Worth noting for this clone: The same CDR3 can be traced to other DNA sequences in this sample. The chain links TRBV20-1 to TRBJ2-7, with D maybe TRBD1 (6 bases). The V end lost 1 base, the J end lost 6 bases, and 7 bases lay between the germline ends. The CDR3 is made up of 11 amino acids. Germline assignment: CDR1 DFQATT and CDR2 SNEGSKA (reference sequence). CDR3 sequence: CSARAGVEQYF. The CDR3 DNA is TGCAGTGCTAGAGCAGGGGTCGAGCAGTACTTC.

V and J are TRBV7-8 and TRBJ2-3; 9 bases match TRBD2. This CDR3 contains 18 residues. From germline, CDR1 is SGHVS and CDR2 FQNEAQ. V lost 1 base to trimming and J lost 5 bases; unmatched junction nucleotides: 13. The CDR3 spells CASSLVGREGHVLDTQYF. CDR3 coding DNA: TGTGCCAGCAGCTTAGTGGGGCGGGAGGGCCATGTATTAGATACGCAGTATTTT.

This chain links TRBV7-9 with TRBJ1-2; D is uncertain. V was shortened by 5 bases and J by 2 bases, with 6 bases between the two germline ends. Per the germline V gene, CDR1 is SEHNR and CDR2 is FQNEAQ (reference sequence). The CDR3 is 12 residues long. DNA of the CDR3: TGTGCCAGCAGCCCGTCAAACTATGGCTACACCTTC. Translated, it gives CASSPSNYGYTF.

Only one count was recorded for this clone. This chain connects TRBV6-5 to TRBJ1-2, with D unresolved. V lost 2 bases and J lost 0, with 4 bases in between. CDR3 size: 13 residues. In germline, CDR1 is MNHEY, CDR2 SVGAGI. CDR3 nucleotide sequence: TGTGCCAGCAGTTACACAGCTAACTATGGCTACACCTTC. Its translation: CASSYTANYGYTF.

The chain recombines TRBV6-5 with TRBJ1-3; D is ambiguous. The CDR3 spans 15 residues. Germline V gene lookup returns CDR1 MNHEY and CDR2 SVGAGI. Trimming removed 5 bases from V and 0 bases from J, with 11 bases in between. CDR3 sequence: CASSPRKTSGNTIYF. CDR3 bases: TGTGCCAGCAGTCCCCGAAAGACCTCTGGAAACACCATATATTTT.